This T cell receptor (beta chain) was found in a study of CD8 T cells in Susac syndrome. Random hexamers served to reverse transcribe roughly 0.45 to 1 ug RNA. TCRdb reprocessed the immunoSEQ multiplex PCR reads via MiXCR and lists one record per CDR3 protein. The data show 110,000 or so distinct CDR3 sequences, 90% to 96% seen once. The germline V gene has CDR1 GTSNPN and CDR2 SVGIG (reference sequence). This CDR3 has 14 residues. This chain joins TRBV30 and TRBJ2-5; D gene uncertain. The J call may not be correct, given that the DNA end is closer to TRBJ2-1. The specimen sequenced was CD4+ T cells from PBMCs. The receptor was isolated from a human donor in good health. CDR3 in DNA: TGTGCCTGGACAGAGGTTAACTCACAAGCCACCCAGTTCTTC. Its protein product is CAWTEVNSQATQFF.